The 27 T cell receptor beta chains below come from one sample, sequenced in a study of lymphopenia after photon versus proton radiotherapy. Measured with immunoSEQ multiplex PCR; TCRdb has only the in-frame clones, and not every one. The sample has 55,000 to 70,000 clones, approximately 90% seen once. Sequences were derived from peripheral blood, sampled from a patient treated with photon-based radiotherapy. The receptor set was obtained from a woman aged 40 to 50 with cholangiocarcinoma.

The chain joins TRBV19 to TRBJ1-6, with D possibly matching TRBD1 (5 bases). Germline V gives CDR1 LNHDA, CDR2 SQIVND (reference sequence). Trimming cost V 2 bases and J 7 bases, with 15 bases left between them. The CDR3 contains 16 residues. The CDR3, as DNA: TGTGCCAGTAGTATACTCGCAGGGCAGGAAAATTCACCCCTCCACTTT. It specifies CASSILAGQENSPLHF.

The rearrangement uses TRBV5-8 and TRBJ1-4; no reliable D call. Per the germline V gene, CDR1 is SGHTS and CDR2 is YDEGEE. Trimming removed 1 base from V and 6 bases from J, with 13 bases in between. This CDR3 has 15 residues. The CDR3 nucleotides are TGTGCCAGCAGCTTGATTGGTCTGGGCGATGAAAAACTGTTTTTT. Translated: CASSLIGLGDEKLFF.

The gene calls are TRBV27 and TRBJ1-5; D is possibly TRBD1 (6 bases). V lost 6 bases to trimming and J lost 0 bases, with 9 bases between them. Per germline, CDR1 MNHEY and CDR2 SMNVEV (reference sequence). The CDR3 sequence is 14 residues long. The CDR3 here is CASRTGGSNQPQHF. CDR3 DNA sequence: TGTGCCAGCAGGACAGGTGGTAGCAATCAGCCCCAGCATTTT.

Here the CDR3 reads CASTRVDSDNSPLHF. In nucleotides, the CDR3 is TGTGCCAGTACCCGGGTGGACTCTGATAATTCACCCCTCCACTTT. The rearrangement links TRBV19 to TRBJ1-6; D is unresolved. Germline lookup yields CDR1 LNHDA and CDR2 SQIVND (reference sequence). V was pared by 7 bases and J by 5 bases, with 15 bases between. The CDR3 covers 15 residues.

The chain employs TRBV4-3 and TRBJ2-7; D gene uncertain. V was cut by 4 bases and J by 7 bases, with 8 bases left in between. Germline CDR1 is LGHNA and CDR2 is YSLEER. This CDR3 region has 11 residues. CDR3 in amino acids: CASSLDGEQYF. CDR3 DNA: TGCGCCAGCAGCCTAGACGGAGAGCAGTACTTC.

The J gene is TRBJ1-1, the V gene TRBV2; D is undetermined. CDR1 is SNHLY, CDR2 FYNNEI, per germline. CDR3 length equals 13 residues. The V gene lost 6 bases and the J gene lost 1 base, with 9 bases spanning the gap. DNA of the CDR3: TGTGCCAGCAGAAAGTGGTCGAACACTGAAGCTTTCTTT. Protein sequence: CASRKWSNTEAFF.

The V gene is TRBV18, the J gene TRBJ2-3, with a weak D call TRBD2 (6 bases). The CDR3 has 16 amino acids. V was pared by 2 bases and J by 2 bases, with 14 bases between. Germline-derived CDR1 and CDR2 are KGHSH and LQKENI. CDR3: CASSPIARGTTDTQYF. The CDR3 coding sequence is TGTGCCAGCTCACCAATCGCACGGGGGACCACAGATACGCAGTATTTT.

This clone was observed once. The V gene is TRBV7-6, the J gene TRBJ2-1; weak D call: TRBD2 (6 bases). Trimming took 4 bases from V and 0 from J, leaving 10 bases between them. The CDR3 sequence is 15 residues long. Germline lookup yields CDR1 SGHVS and CDR2 FNYEAQ. The CDR3 nucleotides read TGTGCCAGCAGCTCGGGGGATCGCTCCTACAATGAGCAGTTCTTC. Translation: CASSSGDRSYNEQFF.

The V and J genes are TRBV6-5 and TRBJ2-1; possible D gene TRBD1, 5 bases. This CDR3 contains 15 residues. The germline V gene encodes CDR1 MNHEY and CDR2 SVGAGI. V was shortened by 6 bases and J by 0 bases, with 12 bases between the two germline ends. The CDR3 is CASSPTGSSYNEQFF. For the CDR3, the DNA is TGTGCCAGCAGCCCAACAGGAAGCTCCTACAATGAGCAGTTCTTC.

V gene TRBV5-1 combines with J gene TRBJ1-1; tentative D call: TRBD1 (5 bases). The germline gives CDR1 SGHRS, CDR2 YFSETQ. The V end was cut by 4 bases, the J end by 8 bases, with 21 bases between. The CDR3 sequence is 15 residues long. The CDR3 nucleotides read TGCGCCAGCAGCCCCACGGGGGGAGGGGATGGGGAAGCTTTCTTT. Residues: CASSPTGGGDGEAFF.

The rearrangement joins TRBV28 to TRBJ1-4; D is unclear. Per germline, CDR1 MDHEN and CDR2 SYDVKM. The CDR3 totals 13 residues. The V gene lost 2 bases and the J gene lost 5 bases, with 6 bases spanning the gap. CDR3 sequence: CASSLSRNEKLFF. In DNA form, the CDR3 reads TGTGCCAGCAGTTTAAGCAGGAATGAAAAACTGTTTTTT.

The rearrangement joins TRBV5-6 to TRBJ2-2; D is unresolved. V was pared by 1 base and J by 7 bases, with 14 bases between. CDR3 length: 15 amino acids. Germline CDR1 and CDR2: SGHDT and YYEEEE. As DNA, the CDR3 is TGTGCCAGCAGCTTGCGGGTCGGCGGCAGCGGGGAGCTGTTTTTT. This gives the protein CASSLRVGGSGELFF.

This rearrangement joins TRBV13 to TRBJ2-1, with unresolved D. The CDR3 runs to 15 residues. V was shortened by 4 bases and J by 2 bases, with 12 bases between the two germline ends. Germline CDR1 reads PRHDT; CDR2 reads FYEKMQ (reference sequence). In nucleotides, the CDR3 is TGTGCCAGCAGCTCCGTGACTCCTCCCTACAATGAGCAGTTCTTC. This gives the protein CASSSVTPPYNEQFF. Together with reference TRBV13 and TRBJ2-1, the CDR3 gives the full variable domain: AAGVIQSPRHLIKEKRETATLKCYPIPRHDTVYWYQQGPGQDPQFLISFYEKMQSDKGSIPDRFSAQQFSDYHSELNMSSLELGDSALYFCASSSVTPPYNEQFFGPGTRLTVL.

This rearrangement joins TRBV7-9 to TRBJ1-1; D gene unclear. The germline V gene has CDR1 SEHNR and CDR2 FQNEAQ (reference sequence). The CDR3 contains 12 residues. Deletions cut 5 bases from V and 5 bases from J, with 9 bases between. The CDR3 reads CASSGSGTEAFF. As DNA, the CDR3 is TGTGCCAGCAGCGGGTCCGGGACTGAAGCTTTCTTT.

This clone was seen only once. The V gene is TRBV19, the J gene TRBJ1-5; D not certain. The CDR3 runs to 15 residues. V lost 3 bases, J lost 5 bases, and 14 bases lay in between. CDR1 and CDR2 (germline): LNHDA, SQIVND (reference sequence). CDR3 DNA: TGTGCCAGTAGTATTCGGTACAGCCCGCATCAGCCCCAGCATTTT. It codes for CASSIRYSPHQPQHF.

The J gene is TRBJ1-6, the V gene TRBV27, with TRBD1 identical over 7 bases. Germline V CDR1 and CDR2: MNHEY, SMNVEV (reference sequence). V lost 0 bases and J lost 12; bases outside the gene matches: 14. The CDR3 is 17 amino acids. For the CDR3, the DNA is TGTGCCAGCAGTTTATCGCGGACAGGAGTTTTGTTAGGACCCCTCCACTTT. The encoded protein is CASSLSRTGVLLGPLHF.

The gene calls are TRBV7-3 and TRBJ2-3, with TRBD1 matching over 7 bases. From germline, CDR1 is SGHTA and CDR2 FQGTGA. The CDR3 is 15 residues long. After removal of 1 base from V and 8 bases from J, the junction contained 9 bases not matched to a gene. The CDR3 DNA reads as TGTGCCAGCAGCTTAAGACAGGGACGGGGTGGTACGCAGTATTTT. This codes for CASSLRQGRGGTQYF. Combining the CDR3 with reference TRBV7-3 and TRBJ2-3 gives the whole variable domain GAGVSQTPSNKVTEKGKYVELRCDPISGHTALYWYRQSLGQGPEFLIYFQGTGAADDSGLPNDRFFAVRPEGSVSTLKIQRTERGDSAVYLCASSLRQGRGGTQYFGPGTRLTVL.

The chain has TRBV18 and TRBJ1-1; TRBD1 is a possible D gene (6 bases). Trimming took off 3 bases at V and 2 bases at J, with 10 bases between the two ends. The CDR3 has 14 amino acids. Germline CDR1 is KGHSH and CDR2 is LQKENI. The CDR3 DNA reads TGTGCCAGCTCACCGCGACAGGATAACACTGAAGCTTTCTTT. Its translation: CASSPRQDNTEAFF.

This chain uses TRBV7-3 with TRBJ2-3; 7 bases map to TRBD1. Germline values: CDR1 SGHTA, CDR2 FQGTGA. CDR3 length: 15 amino acids. V lost 5 bases to trimming and J lost 5 bases; unmatched junction nucleotides: 10. CDR3 region: CASSPMGQSIDTQYF. Written as DNA, the CDR3 is TGTGCCAGCAGCCCCATGGGACAGTCCATAGATACGCAGTATTTT.

This chain uses TRBV7-9 with TRBJ1-1; a possible D gene is TRBD1 (5 bases). This CDR3 is built from 15 residues. Trimming cost V 1 base and J 1 base, with 10 bases left between them. Germline CDR1 and CDR2: SEHNR and FQNEAQ (reference sequence). CDR3 DNA sequence: TGTGCCAGCAGCTTAGGGGCAGGGACGAACACTGAAGCTTTCTTT. The encoded protein is CASSLGAGTNTEAFF.

The V gene is TRBV2, the J gene TRBJ2-1; D call uncertain. V dropped 0 bases and J dropped 10 bases, with 7 bases sitting between them. The CDR3 has 12 residues. Germline CDR1 is SNHLY and CDR2 is FYNNEI. The CDR3 here is CASSEAFGEQFF. CDR3 nucleotide sequence: TGTGCCAGCAGTGAAGCGTTTGGAGAGCAGTTCTTC.

The chain employs TRBV28 and TRBJ1-5; D not certain. The V end was cut by 5 bases, the J end by 9 bases, with 11 bases between. The CDR3 runs 12 residues. The germline CDR1 and CDR2 sequences are MDHEN and SYDVKM. DNA of the CDR3: TGTGCCAGCAGTGCATACGGAGGGCCCCAGCATTTT. Translating it yields CASSAYGGPQHF.

The chain uses TRBV7-9 and TRBJ2-1; D not certain. The CDR3 sequence is 16 residues long. From germline, CDR1 is SEHNR and CDR2 FQNEAQ (reference sequence). The V end lost 1 base, the J end lost 0 bases, and 10 bases lay between the germline ends. The CDR3 coding sequence is TGTGCCAGCAGCTTAGTTCCAGCGAGCTCCTACAATGAGCAGTTCTTC. Translating gives CASSLVPASSYNEQFF.

This chain joins TRBV7-9 and TRBJ1-1, with a possible D match to TRBD1 (5 bases). V lost 5 bases and J 11 bases, leaving 15 bases between the germline ends. This CDR3 has 12 residues. Germline values: CDR1 SEHNR, CDR2 FQNEAQ (reference sequence). DNA for the CDR3: TGTGCCAGCAGCCCACTCAGGGAATGGGCTTTCTTT. Residues: CASSPLREWAFF.

In nucleotides, the CDR3 is TGTGCCAGCAGCTTGGGGGCGGGGCACGATGGCTACACCTTC. It encodes CASSLGAGHDGYTF. The rearrangement joins TRBV7-9 to TRBJ1-2; tentatively, D is TRBD1 (6 bases). Trimming took off 3 bases at V and 6 bases at J, with 14 bases between the two ends. This CDR3 comprises 14 residues. Germline-derived CDR1 and CDR2 are SEHNR and FQNEAQ (reference sequence).

This clone was seen only once. This chain uses TRBV7-9 with TRBJ1-2; D may be TRBD1 (5 bases). Germline V gene sequence: CDR1 SEHNR, CDR2 FQNEAQ (reference sequence). This CDR3 spans 16 amino acids. Trimming removed 3 bases from V and 4 bases from J, with 18 bases in between. For the CDR3, the DNA is TGTGCCAGCAGCTTTGGGGCAGGGTACGATACCTATGGCTACACCTTC. Encoded protein: CASSFGAGYDTYGYTF. Full variable domain (rest looked up from reference TRBV7-9 and TRBJ1-2): DTGVSQNPRHKITKRGQNVTFRCDPISEHNRLYWYRQTLGQGPEFLTYFQNEAQLEKSRLLSDRFSAERPKGSFSTLEIQRTEQGDSAMYLCASSFGAGYDTYGYTFGSGTRLTVV.

The rearrangement uses TRBV5-1 and TRBJ1-2; the match to TRBD1 covers 8 bases. The ends lost 4 bases at V and 2 bases at J; junction bases unmatched: 10. The CDR3 length is 16 residues. Germline V lookup: CDR1 SGHRS, CDR2 YFSETQ. The CDR3 sequence is CASSKMTGEGNYGYTF. The CDR3 region has the DNA TGCGCCAGCAGCAAAATGACAGGGGAGGGGAACTATGGCTACACCTTC. The entire variable domain, with the rest obtained from reference TRBV5-1 and TRBJ1-2, is as follows: KAGVTQTPRYLIKTRGQQVTLSCSPISGHRSVSWYQQTPGQGLQFLFEYFSETQRNKGNFPGRFSGRQFSNSRSEMNVSTLELGDSALYLCASSKMTGEGNYGYTFGSGTRLTVV.